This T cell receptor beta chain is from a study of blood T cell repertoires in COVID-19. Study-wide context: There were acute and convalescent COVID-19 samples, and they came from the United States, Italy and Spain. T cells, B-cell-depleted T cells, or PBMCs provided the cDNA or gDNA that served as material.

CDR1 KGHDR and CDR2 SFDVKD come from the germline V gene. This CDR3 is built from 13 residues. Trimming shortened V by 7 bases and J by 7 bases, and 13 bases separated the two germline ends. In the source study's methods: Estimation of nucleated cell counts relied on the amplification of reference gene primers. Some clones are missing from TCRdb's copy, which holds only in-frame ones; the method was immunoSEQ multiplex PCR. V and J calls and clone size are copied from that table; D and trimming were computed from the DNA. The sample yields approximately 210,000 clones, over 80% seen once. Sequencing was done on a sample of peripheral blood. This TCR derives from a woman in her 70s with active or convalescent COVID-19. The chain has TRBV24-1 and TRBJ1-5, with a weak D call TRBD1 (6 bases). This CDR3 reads CATRPGVGQPQHF. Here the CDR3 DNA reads TGTGCCACCAGGCCAGGGGTAGGGCAGCCCCAGCATTTT.